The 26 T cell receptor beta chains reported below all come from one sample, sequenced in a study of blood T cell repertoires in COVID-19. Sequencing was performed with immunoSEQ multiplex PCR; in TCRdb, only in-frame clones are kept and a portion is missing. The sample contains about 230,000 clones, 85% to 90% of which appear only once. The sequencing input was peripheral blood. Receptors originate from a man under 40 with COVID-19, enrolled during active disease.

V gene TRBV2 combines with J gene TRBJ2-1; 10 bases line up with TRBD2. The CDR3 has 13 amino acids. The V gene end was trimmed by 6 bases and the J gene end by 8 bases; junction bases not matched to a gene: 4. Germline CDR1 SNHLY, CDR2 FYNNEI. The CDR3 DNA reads TGTGCCAGCAGCCCGGGACTAGCGTATGAGCAGTTCTTC. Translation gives CASSPGLAYEQFF.

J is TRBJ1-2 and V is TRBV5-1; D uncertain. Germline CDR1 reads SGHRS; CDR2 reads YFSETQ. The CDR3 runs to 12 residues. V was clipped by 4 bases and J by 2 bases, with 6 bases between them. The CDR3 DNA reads TGCGCCAGCAGCCTTCCCAACTATGGCTACACCTTC. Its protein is CASSLPNYGYTF.

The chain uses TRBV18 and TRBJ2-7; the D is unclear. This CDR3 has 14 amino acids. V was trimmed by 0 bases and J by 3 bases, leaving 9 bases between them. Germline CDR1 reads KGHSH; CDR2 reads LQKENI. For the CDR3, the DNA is TGTGCCAGCTCACCACCTGCAGGTTACTACGAGCAGTACTTC. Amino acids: CASSPPAGYYEQYF.

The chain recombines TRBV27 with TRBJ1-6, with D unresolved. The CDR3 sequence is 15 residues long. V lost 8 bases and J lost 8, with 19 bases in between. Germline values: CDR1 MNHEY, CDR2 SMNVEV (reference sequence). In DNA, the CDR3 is TGTGCCAGCTGCCGAATTCCGGGGAAGGATTCACCCCTCCACTTT. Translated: CASCRIPGKDSPLHF.

This chain's CDR3 is CASSSPHTSGSSTDTQYF. CDR3 in DNA: TGTGCCAGCAGCTCACCGCACACTAGCGGATCTAGCACAGATACGCAGTATTTT. J is TRBJ2-3 and V is TRBV11-3; 8 bases align to TRBD2. The CDR3 covers 18 residues. The germline CDR1 and CDR2 sequences are SGHNT and YENEEA. V was pared by 4 bases and J by 0 bases, with 12 bases of the junction left unmatched.

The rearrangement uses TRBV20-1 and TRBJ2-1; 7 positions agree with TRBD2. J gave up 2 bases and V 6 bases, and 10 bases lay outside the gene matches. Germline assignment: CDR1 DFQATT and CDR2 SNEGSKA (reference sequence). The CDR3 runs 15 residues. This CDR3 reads CSASTGTKTYNEQFF. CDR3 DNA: TGCAGTGCCAGTACCGGGACTAAAACCTACAATGAGCAGTTCTTC.

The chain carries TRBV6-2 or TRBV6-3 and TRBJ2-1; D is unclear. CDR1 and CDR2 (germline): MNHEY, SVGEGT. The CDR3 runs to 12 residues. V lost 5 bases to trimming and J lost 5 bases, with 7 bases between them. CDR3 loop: CASSVVNNEQFF. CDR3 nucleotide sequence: TGTGCCAGCAGTGTAGTCAACAATGAGCAGTTCTTC.

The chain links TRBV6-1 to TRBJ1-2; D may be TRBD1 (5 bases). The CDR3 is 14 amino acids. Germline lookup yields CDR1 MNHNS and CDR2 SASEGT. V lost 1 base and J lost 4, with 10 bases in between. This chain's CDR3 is CASSEGGLLYGYTF. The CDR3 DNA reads TGTGCCAGCAGTGAAGGGGGACTGCTCTATGGCTACACCTTC.

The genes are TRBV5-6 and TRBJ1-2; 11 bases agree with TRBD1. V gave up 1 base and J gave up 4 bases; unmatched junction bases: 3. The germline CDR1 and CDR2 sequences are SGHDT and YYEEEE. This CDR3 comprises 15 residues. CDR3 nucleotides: TGTGCCAGCAGCTTGTGGACAGGGGGCGGCTATGGCTACACCTTC. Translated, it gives CASSLWTGGGYGYTF.

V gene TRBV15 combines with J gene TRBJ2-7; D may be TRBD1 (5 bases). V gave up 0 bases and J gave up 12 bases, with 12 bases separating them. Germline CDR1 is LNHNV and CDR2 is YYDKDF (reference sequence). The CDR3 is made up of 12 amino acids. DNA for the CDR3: TGTGCCACCAGCAGAGATCAGGGAAACCGGTACTTC. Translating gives CATSRDQGNRYF.

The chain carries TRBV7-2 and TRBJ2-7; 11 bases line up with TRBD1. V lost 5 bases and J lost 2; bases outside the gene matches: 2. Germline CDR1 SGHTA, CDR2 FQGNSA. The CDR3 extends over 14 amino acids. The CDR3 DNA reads TGTGCCAGCAGCGGACAGGGGGCCGCCTACGAGCAGTACTTC. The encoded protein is CASSGQGAAYEQYF. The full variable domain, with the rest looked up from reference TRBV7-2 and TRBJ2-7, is GAGVSQSPSNKVTEKGKDVELRCDPISGHTALYWYRQSLGQGLEFLIYFQGNSAPDKSGLPSDRFSAERTGGSVSTLTIQRTQQEDSAVYLCASSGQGAAYEQYFGPGTRLTVT.

The DNA for the CDR3 is TGTGCCAGCAGTTTCAGGGGTGTGGGCGGCTACACCTTC. As protein: CASSFRGVGGYTF. The chain has TRBV28 and TRBJ1-2, with a possible D match to TRBD1 (6 bases). From germline, CDR1 is MDHEN and CDR2 SYDVKM. V dropped 3 bases and J dropped 8 bases, with 13 bases sitting between them. The CDR3 is made up of 13 amino acids.

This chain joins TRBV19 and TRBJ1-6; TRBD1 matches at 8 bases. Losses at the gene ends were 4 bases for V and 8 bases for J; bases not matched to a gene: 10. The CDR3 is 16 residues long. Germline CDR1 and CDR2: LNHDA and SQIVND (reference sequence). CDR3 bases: TGTGCCAGTAGTACATTTGGACAGGGTACCGATTCACCCCTCCACTTT. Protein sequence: CASSTFGQGTDSPLHF.

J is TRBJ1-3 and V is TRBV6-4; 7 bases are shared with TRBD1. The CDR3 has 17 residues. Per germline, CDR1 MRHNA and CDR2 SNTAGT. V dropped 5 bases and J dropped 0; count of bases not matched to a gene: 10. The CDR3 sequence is CASSPRDSHYSGNTIYF. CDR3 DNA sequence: TGTGCCAGCAGTCCCCGGGACAGCCATTACTCTGGAAACACCATATATTTT.

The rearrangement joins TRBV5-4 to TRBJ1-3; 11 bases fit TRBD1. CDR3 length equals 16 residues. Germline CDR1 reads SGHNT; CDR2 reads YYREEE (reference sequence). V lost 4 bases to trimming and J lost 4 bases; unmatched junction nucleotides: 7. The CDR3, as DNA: TGTGCCAGCAGCACCGGGACAGGGGGTTCGGGAAACACCATATATTTT. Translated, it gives CASSTGTGGSGNTIYF.

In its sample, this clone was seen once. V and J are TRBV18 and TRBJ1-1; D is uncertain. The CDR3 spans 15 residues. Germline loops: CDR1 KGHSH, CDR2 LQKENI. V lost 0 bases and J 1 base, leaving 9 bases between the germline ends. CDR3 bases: TGTGCCAGCTCACCACCGCGGAGTGCGAACACTGAAGCTTTCTTT. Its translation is CASSPPRSANTEAFF.

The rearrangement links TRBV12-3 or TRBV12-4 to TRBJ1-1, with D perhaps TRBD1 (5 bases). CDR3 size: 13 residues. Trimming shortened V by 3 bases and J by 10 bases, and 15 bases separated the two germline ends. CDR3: CASSFRQGGGAFF. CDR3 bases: TGTGCCAGCAGTTTCCGTCAAGGCGGGGGAGCTTTCTTT.

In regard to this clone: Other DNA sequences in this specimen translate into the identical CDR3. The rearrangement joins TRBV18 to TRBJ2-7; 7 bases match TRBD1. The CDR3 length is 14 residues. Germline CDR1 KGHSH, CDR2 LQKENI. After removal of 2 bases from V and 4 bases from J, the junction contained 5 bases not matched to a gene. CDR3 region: CASSPGTEGYEQYF. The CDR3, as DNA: TGTGCCAGCTCACCAGGGACAGAAGGGTACGAGCAGTACTTC.

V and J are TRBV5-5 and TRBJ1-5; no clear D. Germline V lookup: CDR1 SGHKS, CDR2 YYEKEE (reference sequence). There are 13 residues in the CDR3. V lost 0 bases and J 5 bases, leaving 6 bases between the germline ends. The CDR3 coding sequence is TGTGCCAGCAGCTTGGTCGGGGATCAGCCCCAGCATTTT. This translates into CASSLVGDQPQHF.

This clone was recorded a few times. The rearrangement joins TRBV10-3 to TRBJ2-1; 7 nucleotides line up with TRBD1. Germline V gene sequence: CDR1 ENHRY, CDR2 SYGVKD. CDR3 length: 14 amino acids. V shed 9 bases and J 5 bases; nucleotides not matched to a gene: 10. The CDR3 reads CAMMSPGQNNEQFF. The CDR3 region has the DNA TGTGCCATGATGAGCCCGGGACAGAACAATGAGCAGTTCTTC.

The CDR3 protein is CASSLGQASSYEQYF. The CDR3 DNA reads TGTGCCAGCAGCCTCGGACAGGCCTCCTCGTACGAGCAGTACTTC. The chain uses TRBV11-3 and TRBJ2-7; 7 positions match TRBD1. CDR3 length: 15 residues. Germline CDR1 is SGHNT and CDR2 is YENEEA. Trimming took 5 bases from V and 4 from J; bases not matched to a gene: 11.

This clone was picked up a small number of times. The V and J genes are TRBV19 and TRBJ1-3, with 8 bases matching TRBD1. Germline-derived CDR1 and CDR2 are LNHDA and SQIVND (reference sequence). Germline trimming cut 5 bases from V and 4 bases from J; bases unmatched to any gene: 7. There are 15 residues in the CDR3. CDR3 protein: CASSPSTGAGNTIYF. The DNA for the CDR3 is TGTGCCAGTAGTCCCTCGACAGGGGCGGGAAACACCATATATTTT.

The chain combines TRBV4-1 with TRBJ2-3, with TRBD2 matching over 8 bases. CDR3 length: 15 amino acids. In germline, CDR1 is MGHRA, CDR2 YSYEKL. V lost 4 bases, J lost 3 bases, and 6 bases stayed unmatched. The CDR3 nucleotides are TGCGCCAGCAGCCGGATCGGACTAGCAACAGATACGCAGTATTTT. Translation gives CASSRIGLATDTQYF.

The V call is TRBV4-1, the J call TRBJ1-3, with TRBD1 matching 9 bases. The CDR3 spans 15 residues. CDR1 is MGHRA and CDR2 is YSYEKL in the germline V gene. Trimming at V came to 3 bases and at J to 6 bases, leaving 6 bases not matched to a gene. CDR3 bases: TGCGCCAGCAGCCAGACGGGACAGGGTGAAAACACCATATATTTT. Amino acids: CASSQTGQGENTIYF.

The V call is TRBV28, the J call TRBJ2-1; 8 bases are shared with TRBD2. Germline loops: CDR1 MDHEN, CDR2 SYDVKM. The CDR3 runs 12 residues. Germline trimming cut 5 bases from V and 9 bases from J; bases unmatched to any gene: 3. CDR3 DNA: TGTGCCAGCAGTCTCCTAGCGGGTGAGCAGTTCTTC. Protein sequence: CASSLLAGEQFF.

CDR3 DNA: TGTGCCAGCTCAACCGGGGAGAACACTGAAGCTTTCTTT. Translation gives CASSTGENTEAFF. The chain carries TRBV18 and TRBJ1-1; D remains unclear. Trimming removed 5 bases at V and 1 base at J, with 8 bases between. CDR3 length equals 13 residues. Germline V gene sequence: CDR1 KGHSH, CDR2 LQKENI.